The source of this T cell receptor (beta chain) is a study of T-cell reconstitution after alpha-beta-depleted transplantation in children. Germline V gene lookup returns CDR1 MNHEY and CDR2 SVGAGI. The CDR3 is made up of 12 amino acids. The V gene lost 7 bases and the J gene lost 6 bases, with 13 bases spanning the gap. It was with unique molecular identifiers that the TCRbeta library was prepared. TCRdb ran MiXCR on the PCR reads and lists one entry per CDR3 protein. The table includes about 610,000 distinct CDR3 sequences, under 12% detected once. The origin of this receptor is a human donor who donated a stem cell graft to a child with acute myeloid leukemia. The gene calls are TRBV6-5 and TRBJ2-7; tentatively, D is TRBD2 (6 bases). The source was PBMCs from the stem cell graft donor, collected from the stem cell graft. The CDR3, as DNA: TGTGCCAGCACCAAGGGGACTGCCGAGCAGTACTTC. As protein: CASTKGTAEQYF.